The source of this TCR beta chain is a study of blood T cells in healthy people across ages. A J-beta primer mix and a sample-barcoded 5' primer were used in a second PCR of about 7 to 12 cycles. Via MiXCR, TCRdb re-called the 5' RACE reads, giving one row per CDR3 protein. The sample records more than 750,000 distinct CDR3 sequences, about 29% being singletons. This clonotype came up a few times. Trimming cost V 6 bases and J 0 bases, with 27 bases left between them. The CDR3 sequence is 21 residues long. Germline V gene lookup returns CDR1 MNHEY and CDR2 SMNVEV (reference sequence). The same specimen was also included in a second study, on T cells of mothers and their children. This second report adds: Three healthy Caucasian mothers and their six children donated.

The receptor was isolated from a middle-aged woman in good health. Sequencing used blood. This chain connects TRBV27 to TRBJ2-6, with a possible D match to TRBD2 (7 bases). CDR3 DNA sequence: TGTGCCAGCAGCCCTAGGGGGGGGGCTCAAGGGTCTCTCTCTGGGGCCAACGTCCTGACTTTC. This sequence encodes CASSPRGGAQGSLSGANVLTF.